The present T cell receptor (beta chain) was sequenced within a study of blood T cell repertoires in COVID-19. In the study overall: The origin of the acute and convalescent COVID-19 samples was the United States, Italy and Spain.

The protocol was immunoSEQ multiplex PCR, while the TCRdb copy is restricted to in-frame clones and leaves out a portion. The sample holds approximately 170,000 clones, approximately 81% seen once. There are 13 residues in the CDR3. CDR1 and CDR2 (germline): MGHRA, YSYEKL. The V end lost 4 bases, the J end lost 1 base, and 8 bases lay between the germline ends. Sequenced material: peripheral blood. The clonotype was recovered from a woman older than 75 with active or convalescent COVID-19. The gene calls are TRBV4-1 and TRBJ2-7; TRBD1 might be the D (6 bases). CDR3 in DNA: TGCGCCAGCAGCCGGACAGTTTCCTACGAGCAGTACTTC. It specifies CASSRTVSYEQYF.